The 21 T cell receptor beta chains below come from one sample, sequenced in a study of shared T cell receptors in the human thymus. The assay was immunoSEQ multiplex PCR, and TCRdb's table has in-frame clones only and misses some. The sample yields roughly 500,000 clones, around 82% seen once. These sequences were also reported in another study, on human thymus T cells.

Sample: thymocytes. The receptor set was obtained from a boy under two years old with a congenital heart defect.

CDR3: CASSKGGASYEQYF. CDR3 nucleotide sequence: TGTGCCAGCAGCAAAGGAGGAGCCTCCTACGAGCAGTACTTC. J is TRBJ2-7 and V is TRBV14; tentatively, D is TRBD2 (5 bases). With 5 bases removed from V and 0 bases from J, the gap between germline ends came to 11 bases. The length of the CDR3 is 14 residues. Looked up from germline, CDR1 is SGHDN and CDR2 is FVKESK.

The rearrangement links TRBV18 to TRBJ2-1; D unresolved. The germline CDR1 and CDR2 sequences are KGHSH and LQKENI. The CDR3 extends over 17 amino acids. V was trimmed by 0 bases and J by 2 bases, leaving 14 bases between them. The DNA of the CDR3 is TGTGCCAGCTCACCACCGTATCCCCTTTCGGCCTACAATGAGCAGTTCTTC. Amino acids: CASSPPYPLSAYNEQFF.

V usage is TRBV4-3 and J usage is TRBJ1-4; a weak D match, TRBD1 (5 bases). Germline values: CDR1 LGHNA, CDR2 YSLEER. There are 14 residues in the CDR3. The germline V and J ends were trimmed by 6 bases and 4 bases, with 12 bases remaining between them. This CDR3 reads CASSGGGNNEKLFF. As DNA, the CDR3 is TGCGCCAGCAGTGGCGGGGGTAATAATGAAAAACTGTTTTTT.

The chain employs TRBV7-3 and TRBJ1-2; D is perhaps TRBD1 (6 bases). The V end was cut by 1 base, the J end by 6 bases, with 9 bases between. The germline V gene encodes CDR1 SGHTA and CDR2 FQGTGA. The CDR3 is made up of 13 amino acids. CDR3: CASSLNSGDGYTF. The CDR3 DNA follows: TGTGCCAGCAGCTTAAATTCAGGGGATGGCTACACCTTC.

The chain recombines TRBV29-1 with TRBJ2-2; 7 bases are shared with TRBD1. Per germline, CDR1 SQVTM and CDR2 ANQGSEA. The CDR3 sequence is 13 residues long. V gave up 6 bases and J gave up 5 bases; unmatched junction bases: 6. The CDR3 region is CSVGVRGTGELFF. In DNA, the CDR3 is TGCAGCGTCGGCGTCAGGGGGACCGGGGAGCTGTTTTTT.

The chain combines TRBV19 with TRBJ1-1; D possibly corresponds to TRBD1 (5 bases). The germline V gene has CDR1 LNHDA and CDR2 SQIVND (reference sequence). Trimming left V 2 bases short and J 1 base short, with 14 bases between. The CDR3 extends over 16 amino acids. The CDR3 reads CASSIWAHTGNTEAFF. The DNA of the CDR3 is TGTGCCAGTAGTATATGGGCGCATACAGGGAACACTGAAGCTTTCTTT.

This clone was detected a few times. This sequence joins TRBV13 and TRBJ2-7; TRBD2 matches 9 bases. The V gene end was trimmed by 0 bases and the J gene end by 3 bases; junction bases not matched to a gene: 9. The CDR3 sequence is 17 residues long. Germline V CDR1 and CDR2: PRHDT, FYEKMQ (reference sequence). The CDR3 bases are TGTGCCAGCAGCTTAGGCCTAAGGGCGGGGGGGGACTACGAGCAGTACTTC. Amino acids: CASSLGLRAGGDYEQYF.

The table lists this clone with a few counts. V and J are TRBV5-6 and TRBJ2-7, with TRBD1 matching over 7 bases. The CDR3 spans 14 residues. V shed 4 bases and J 1 base; nucleotides not matched to a gene: 5. Germline loops: CDR1 SGHDT, CDR2 YYEEEE. The CDR3 loop reads CASSRQGRSYEQYF. CDR3 in DNA: TGTGCCAGCAGCAGACAGGGAAGGTCCTACGAGCAGTACTTC.

The chain couples TRBV28 to TRBJ2-1; 10 nucleotides agree with TRBD2. The CDR3 is made up of 21 amino acids. Germline-derived CDR1 and CDR2 are MDHEN and SYDVKM. After removal of 8 bases from V and 9 bases from J, the junction contained 31 bases not matched to a gene. The chain's CDR3 is CASLPGGRFGLAGASKCEQFF. CDR3 in DNA: TGTGCCAGCCTCCCCGGGGGCCGCTTCGGGCTAGCGGGAGCTAGTAAGTGTGAGCAGTTCTTC. The variable domain in full, with the rest retrieved from reference TRBV28 and TRBJ2-1, is DVKVTQSSRYLVKRTGEKVFLECVQDMDHENMFWYRQDPGLGLRLIYFSYDVKMKEKGDIPEGYSVSREKKERFSLILESASTNQTSMYLCASLPGGRFGLAGASKCEQFFGPGTRLTVL.

This clone was observed a single time. This chain joins TRBV4-1 and TRBJ2-7; 8 nucleotides align to TRBD2. The V gene end was trimmed by 1 base and the J gene end by 2 bases; junction bases not matched to a gene: 13. The CDR3 runs to 18 residues. Germline V gene sequence: CDR1 MGHRA, CDR2 YSYEKL. In DNA, the CDR3 is TGCGCCAGCAGCCAAGGCCGCGGGGGGCAGGATCTAGCCTACGAGCAGTACTTC. It encodes CASSQGRGGQDLAYEQYF.

The V call is TRBV10-2, the J call TRBJ2-3; perhaps TRBD2 as D (6 bases). This CDR3 has 16 amino acids. In germline, CDR1 is WSHSY, CDR2 SAAADI. V was pared by 8 bases and J by 3 bases, with 21 bases between. This CDR3 reads CASLDKEGDTTDTQYF. CDR3 in DNA: TGCGCCAGCCTCGATAAGGAGGGAGACACGACAGATACGCAGTATTTT.

The count of this clone is one. This rearrangement joins TRBV5-1 to TRBJ2-7, with D perhaps TRBD2 (5 bases). The V end lost 3 bases, the J end lost 3 bases, and 10 bases lay between the germline ends. The CDR3 is 13 residues long. CDR1 and CDR2 from the germline V gene are SGHRS and YFSETQ. CDR3 protein: CASSSGRDYEQYF. The CDR3 nucleotides are TGCGCCAGCAGCTCCGGACGGGACTACGAGCAGTACTTC. Using reference TRBV5-1 and TRBJ2-7 for the parts outside the CDR3, the full variable domain is KAGVTQTPRYLIKTRGQQVTLSCSPISGHRSVSWYQQTPGQGLQFLFEYFSETQRNKGNFPGRFSGRQFSNSRSEMNVSTLELGDSALYLCASSSGRDYEQYFGPGTRLTVT.

The chain links TRBV28 to TRBJ2-7, with D unresolved. Germline CDR1 reads MDHEN; CDR2 reads SYDVKM. The CDR3 runs to 14 residues. V lost 2 bases and J 3 bases, leaving 11 bases between the germline ends. The CDR3 DNA follows: TGTGCCAGCAGTTTAGGGCAGATCCACTACGAGCAGTACTTC. Translation gives CASSLGQIHYEQYF.

The gene calls are TRBV10-2 and TRBJ2-6; 9 bases are a match to TRBD1. The CDR3 consists of 16 residues. The J segment lost 0 bases and the V segment lost 10 bases, leaving 7 bases of the junction unmatched. The germline gives CDR1 WSHSY, CDR2 SAAADI. The CDR3 sequence: CAISTGGSSGANVLTF. CDR3 DNA sequence: TGCGCCATTTCGACAGGGGGAAGCTCTGGGGCCAACGTCCTGACTTTC.

This clone occurred once. The chain uses TRBV27 and TRBJ2-2; 7 nucleotides align to TRBD1. With 3 bases clipped from V and 4 bases from J, the junction kept 2 bases outside the gene matches. There are 14 residues in the CDR3. Germline CDR1 MNHEY, CDR2 SMNVEV (reference sequence). The CDR3 nucleotides are TGTGCCAGCAGTTTGGGACAGTCCACCGGGGAGCTGTTTTTT. Translating gives CASSLGQSTGELFF.

There are a few counts of this clone. The J gene is TRBJ1-3, the V gene TRBV4-3; 8 bases agree with TRBD1. This CDR3 has 14 residues. CDR1 and CDR2 (germline): LGHNA, YSLEER. Germline trimming cut 4 bases from V and 3 bases from J; bases unmatched to any gene: 2. CDR3 in DNA: TGCGCCAGCAGCCGGACAGGGAGTGGAAACACCATATATTTT. Its protein is CASSRTGSGNTIYF.

This clone appeared once. The chain joins TRBV6-5 to TRBJ1-5; no firm D call. CDR1 is MNHEY and CDR2 is SVGAGI in the germline V gene. The CDR3 is 14 amino acids. V gave up 4 bases and J gave up 4 bases, with 11 bases separating them. As DNA, the CDR3 is TGTGCCAGCAGTTCCAACTCACAGAATCAGCCCCAGCATTTT. Protein sequence: CASSSNSQNQPQHF.

This sequence joins TRBV5-4 and TRBJ1-4, with D perhaps matching TRBD1 (5 bases). This CDR3 contains 13 residues. V lost 2 bases to trimming and J lost 6 bases, with 8 bases between them. The germline V gene encodes CDR1 SGHNT and CDR2 YYREEE (reference sequence). The CDR3 region is CASSLDSHEKLFF. The CDR3 nucleotides read TGTGCCAGCAGCTTAGACAGTCATGAAAAACTGTTTTTT.

The rearrangement uses TRBV9 and TRBJ2-5, with 7 bases aligning to TRBD1. Trimming took 0 bases from V and 5 from J; bases not matched to a gene: 7. Germline lookup yields CDR1 SGDLS and CDR2 YYNGEE. CDR3 size: 15 residues. DNA of the CDR3: TGTGCCAGCAGCGTAGGGTCAGGGGGTGGGGAGACCCAGTACTTC. Its protein product is CASSVGSGGGETQYF.

V and J are TRBV6-5 and TRBJ2-6, with D perhaps matching TRBD1 (5 bases). This CDR3 has 16 residues. The germline CDR1 and CDR2 sequences are MNHEY and SVGAGI. V was clipped by 2 bases and J by 0 bases, with 8 bases between them. In DNA form, the CDR3 reads TGTGCCAGCAGTTACGGACACCTCTCTGGGGCCAACGTCCTGACTTTC. Encoded protein: CASSYGHLSGANVLTF.

The gene calls are TRBV10-3 and TRBJ2-7; a weak D match, TRBD2 (5 bases). CDR3 length: 13 residues. The germline V gene encodes CDR1 ENHRY and CDR2 SYGVKD. Trimming left V 8 bases short and J 3 bases short, with 14 bases between. CDR3 DNA: TGTGCCATCGGAACGGGATTTTTCTACGAGCAGTACTTC. The encoded protein is CAIGTGFFYEQYF.